Below, one T cell receptor beta chain is given with its context. This receptor's antigen is unknown. It has no much larger one-base neighbor in the sample; base qualities were not kept. This entry comes from a study of T cells after yellow fever vaccination (dated by TCRdb to the late 2010s). Broadly, across the study: The SMART-Seq v4 Ultra Low Input RNA kit was used to prepare libraries from fractions with low cell numbers. Blood samples were taken at several timepoints before and after primary and secondary immunization, and bulk PBMC replicates and cell subsets were isolated. The cohort comprised two healthy male donors, one aged 18 to 29 and one aged 30 to 40 years. To follow T-cell clones before and after primary and booster YFV17D yellow fever vaccination, bulk TCR alpha and beta repertoires were sequenced over time. Study-level results and caveats: The secondary T-cell response was weaker than the primary response but faster, peaking on day 5 instead of day 15. A small fraction of clonotypes appeared in both the CD4 and CD8 compartments, likely as a result of convergent recombination. Computational filtering was needed because FACS-sorted repertoires could contain abundant contaminating clonotypes from the bulk population. Only a couple of donors were included in the study, so the extent to which the findings can be generalized is limited. After the booster, most of the clones that had expanded following primary vaccination were detected again (around 95% of CD4 and 80% to 90% of CD8), which suggests that memory was broadly maintained.

The meaning of the sample's treatment or condition label: live attenuated yellow fever vaccine strain. At each blood-draw timepoint, two biological replicates of bulk PBMCs were obtained. A standard Ficoll-Paque protocol was used to isolate PBMCs from peripheral blood. RNA was extracted with TriZol from bulk PBMCs, CD4 and CD8 fractions, and dextramer-positive and dextramer-negative fractions. Reading from cysteine to phenylalanine, the CDR3 counts 13 amino acids. The kept DNA is CDR3 alone, 39 bases in frame from the first base. CDR1 and CDR2, looked up from the germline V gene (reference sequence), are SEHNR and FQNEAQ. V and J lose 3 bases and 5 bases, and a span of 7 bases separates them. TCR cDNA was synthesized by 5'RACE template switching, through which a universal primer site and unique molecular identifiers were introduced. cDNA synthesis was primed from both the TCR alpha and TCR beta constant segments. Two PCR steps were used to amplify libraries, with sample barcodes and sequencing adapters being added in the second step. Libraries were sequenced on Illumina HiSeq 2500 (2x100 bp) or NovaSeq (2x150 bp). Per the source publication's procedure: MIGEC handled demultiplexing of reads and collapsing into UMI consensus sequences, while MiXCR performed V(D)J alignment. Vaccine-responding clonotypes were identified with edgeR using replicate PBMC samples, with FDR below 0.01 and a log2 fold change above 5 up to day 15 being required. Each bulk clonotype received a CD4 or CD8 identity based on whether the sequenced CD4 or CD8 repertoire contained that clonotype at higher abundance. TCRdb reanalyzed the raw reads on its own, using fastp at Q25 for trimming and MiXCR for clone calling, and kept in-frame beta chains. Under each unique CDR3 protein, matching rows form one entry showing the most common genes and DNA. The V and J calls, along with clone size, are taken from TCRdb and not from the paper's own processing. This sample has some 550,000 distinct CDR3 sequences in its table, and roughly a fifth of those were observed once. Of the sample, over 11% falls within the top ten clones.

This material consisted of PBMCs, taken 15 days after the yellow fever booster vaccination. The clonotype was recovered from a man younger than 45 who received the YFV17D yellow fever vaccine. This sequence uses TRBV7-9 and TRBJ1-4, with the D gene uncertain. The CDR3 is CASSFYNNEKLFF. The bases are TGTGCCAGCAGCTTTTACAACAATGAAAAACTGTTTTTT.